This TCR beta chain came from a study of T-cell reconstitution after alpha-beta-depleted transplantation in children. Per germline, CDR1 SGHTA and CDR2 FQGNSA. V was trimmed by 2 bases and J by 8 bases, leaving 13 bases between them. This CDR3 contains 15 residues. This clonotype showed up just a few times. Unique molecular identifiers were incorporated when the TCRbeta library was constructed. TCRdb re-derived calls from the PCR reads in MiXCR, one entry per CDR3 protein. Of hundreds of thousands of distinct CDR3 sequences in the sample, about an eighth are singletons; the top ten hold around 6%. The sequenced sample was PBMCs from the stem cell graft donor, obtained from the stem cell graft. This TCR came from a human donor who donated a stem cell graft to a child with combined immunodeficiency. The chain employs TRBV7-2 and TRBJ1-6, with D maybe TRBD1 (6 bases). The CDR3 spells CASSLQGKSDSPLHF. The CDR3 DNA reads as TGTGCCAGCAGCTTACAGGGGAAATCGGATTCACCCCTCCACTTT.